One and the same sample provided the 27 T cell receptor beta chains below, sequenced in a study of beta chain features in type 1 diabetes. cDNA synthesis used the whole RNA isolate, giving expressed TCRB sequences. Sequencing used immunoSEQ multiplex PCR; TCRdb keeps in-frame clones, though not all of them. The sample has about 320,000 clones; 13% to 15% are singletons. The sample taken for sequencing was central memory CD4+ T cells from blood. The receptors here all came from a man aged 25-45 years in good health.

This clone was observed a few times. This CDR3 is CASGTPGTFAGELFF. The CDR3 nucleotides are TGTGCCAGCGGAACCCCCGGGACGTTTGCCGGGGAGCTGTTTTTT. This sequence joins TRBV9 and TRBJ2-2; either TRBD1 or TRBD2 may fit D (5 bases each). Germline CDR1 and CDR2: SGDLS and YYNGEE. The CDR3 consists of 15 residues. V gave up 7 bases and J gave up 6 bases, with 19 bases separating them.

This clone has more than one count but fewer than ten. The chain uses TRBV2 and TRBJ1-5; D ambiguous. The CDR3 spans 14 residues. Between the trimmed V and J ends, which lost 7 bases and 3 bases, there was a span of 13 bases. Germline V gene data show CDR1 as SNHLY and CDR2 as FYNNEI. The CDR3: CASNEVDYNQPQHF. The CDR3 DNA is TGTGCCAGCAACGAGGTTGACTACAATCAGCCCCAGCATTTT.

This clone has a handful of counts. This chain joins TRBV7-7 and TRBJ2-4; D remains unclear. Germline assignment: CDR1 SSHAT and CDR2 FNYEAQ (reference sequence). CDR3 length: 14 amino acids. V lost 1 base and J 6 bases, leaving 10 bases between the germline ends. Here the CDR3 reads CASSLGPTGNIQYF. In DNA, the CDR3 is TGTGCCAGCAGCTTAGGGCCGACGGGAAACATTCAGTACTTC.

The chain joins TRBV4-1 to TRBJ2-1; D tentatively reads TRBD1 or TRBD2 (6 bases each). The CDR3 spans 18 residues. The germline CDR1 and CDR2 sequences are MGHRA and YSYEKL. The V end lost 1 base, the J end lost 12 bases, and 28 bases lay between the germline ends. The CDR3 DNA is TGCGCCAGCAGCCAAGGCCTCGACGGGAGCTCGCGGAGCAGGGGGCAGTTCTTC. Translating it yields CASSQGLDGSSRSRGQFF.

There are a few counts of this clone. This CDR3 reads CASSAITQSYNEQFF. The CDR3 DNA reads TGTGCCAGCAGCGCGATCACGCAGTCCTACAATGAGCAGTTCTTC. J is TRBJ2-1 and V is TRBV7-9, with unresolved D. With 5 bases removed from V and 1 base from J, the gap between germline ends came to 12 bases. Germline CDR1 and CDR2: SEHNR and FQNEAQ (reference sequence). The CDR3 extends over 15 amino acids.

This clone has a handful of counts. The chain carries TRBV7-8 and TRBJ2-7; D perhaps matches TRBD1 (5 bases). CDR1 and CDR2 from the germline V gene are SGHVS and FQNEAQ. The CDR3 spans 13 residues. Trimming removed 2 bases from V and 3 bases from J, with 8 bases in between. The CDR3 loop reads CASSLSGRYEQYF. The CDR3 bases are TGTGCCAGCAGCTTATCAGGGCGCTACGAGCAGTACTTC.

In its sample, this clone was seen a few times. The identical CDR3 is also encoded by other nucleotide sequences in the sample. The J gene is TRBJ2-6, the V gene TRBV5-1; 7 bases are shared with TRBD2. Germline V CDR1 and CDR2: SGHRS, YFSETQ. This CDR3 contains 19 residues. V was clipped by 7 bases and J by 0 bases; unmatched bases: 16. CDR3 sequence: CASGQAQSGVTSGANVLTF. The CDR3 coding sequence is TGCGCCAGCGGGCAAGCCCAGAGCGGGGTGACCTCTGGGGCCAACGTCCTGACTTTC. The variable domain in full, completed from reference TRBV5-1 and TRBJ2-6, reads KAGVTQTPRYLIKTRGQQVTLSCSPISGHRSVSWYQQTPGQGLQFLFEYFSETQRNKGNFPGRFSGRQFSNSRSEMNVSTLELGDSALYLCASGQAQSGVTSGANVLTFGAGSRLTVL.

This clone was found a few times. The chain carries TRBV6-5 and TRBJ2-7, with D unresolved. CDR1 is MNHEY and CDR2 is SVGAGI in the germline V gene. This CDR3 region has 15 residues. Deletions cut 8 bases from V and 0 bases from J, with 17 bases between. Written as DNA, the CDR3 is TGTGCCAGCGCTGGCCGGCAGTGGAGCTCCTACGAGCAGTACTTC. Translation: CASAGRQWSSYEQYF.

The chain is built from TRBV7-2 and TRBJ1-2, with 7 bases aligning to TRBD1. Germline CDR1 SGHTA, CDR2 FQGNSA. The CDR3 is made up of 14 amino acids. Unmatched junction bases numbered 6, after V lost 1 base and J lost 7 bases. CDR3 amino acids: CASSLVSSGGGYTF. Here the CDR3 DNA reads TGTGCCAGCAGCTTAGTTAGTTCAGGGGGTGGCTACACCTTC.

The chain uses TRBV2 and TRBJ1-2, with a tentative D call TRBD1 (5 bases). There are 12 residues in the CDR3. Germline V CDR1 and CDR2: SNHLY, FYNNEI. V lost 7 bases, J lost 8 bases, and 14 bases lay in between. This CDR3 is CASNRWGLGYTF. The DNA for the CDR3 is TGTGCCAGCAATCGGTGGGGCCTCGGCTACACCTTC.

This chain uses TRBV27 with TRBJ2-7; D is uncertain. The CDR3 contains 15 residues. Germline CDR1 reads MNHEY; CDR2 reads SMNVEV (reference sequence). Trimming shortened V by 6 bases and J by 2 bases, and 17 bases separated the two germline ends. DNA for the CDR3: TGTGCCAGCAGGGCCGACGGGCTTCACCCCTACGAGCAGTACTTC. This encodes CASRADGLHPYEQYF.

The chain joins TRBV18 to TRBJ2-7; 7 bases line up with TRBD2. With V trimmed by 6 bases and J by 7 bases, 9 bases remained unmatched. The CDR3 extends over 13 amino acids. Germline-derived CDR1 and CDR2 are KGHSH and LQKENI. The DNA for the CDR3 is TGTGCCAGCTCCCTAGGGGAGGGAAGAGAGCAGTACGTC. Its translation: CASSLGEGREQYV.

The sample holds a few counts of this clone. V gene TRBV7-8 combines with J gene TRBJ1-1; the D gene is possibly TRBD1 (6 bases). This CDR3 contains 13 residues. Germline CDR1 reads SGHVS; CDR2 reads FQNEAQ. V gave up 4 bases and J gave up 1 base, with 7 bases separating them. As DNA, the CDR3 is TGTGCCAGCAGCTCGACAGGGAACACTGAAGCTTTCTTT. Translating it yields CASSSTGNTEAFF.

The J gene is TRBJ2-3, the V gene TRBV6-5, with TRBD2 as a possible D gene (6 bases). There are 15 residues in the CDR3. From germline, CDR1 is MNHEY and CDR2 SVGAGI. Trimming took 6 bases from V and 4 from J, leaving 17 bases between them. The CDR3 spells CASRSPGGGADTQYF. DNA of the CDR3: TGTGCCAGCAGATCCCCCGGGGGAGGCGCAGATACGCAGTATTTT.

At least ten counts were recorded for this clone. The chain links TRBV28 to TRBJ2-7; TRBD1 matches at 9 bases. CDR1 MDHEN and CDR2 SYDVKM come from the germline V gene. The ends lost 2 bases at V and 1 base at J; junction bases unmatched: 3. The CDR3 runs to 15 residues. The CDR3 coding sequence is TGTGCCAGCAGTTTAGGGACAGGGAGGTCCTACGAGCAGTACGTC. This gives the protein CASSLGTGRSYEQYV.

This chain links TRBV6-1 with TRBJ1-2; D might be TRBD1 (6 bases). The CDR3 runs to 13 residues. The V gene's germline CDR1 is MNHNS and CDR2 SASEGT. The V gene lost 10 bases and the J gene lost 14 bases, with 26 bases spanning the gap. This CDR3 reads CAIRRDNLEVWTF. The CDR3 bases are TGTGCCATCAGGCGGGACAACCTAGAAGTCTGGACCTTC.

This chain connects TRBV4-2 to TRBJ2-5; weak D call: TRBD1 (9 bases). The length of the CDR3 is 17 residues. Germline CDR1 is LGHNA and CDR2 is YNFKEQ. V was shortened by 6 bases and J by 4 bases, with 24 bases between the two germline ends. The CDR3 DNA is TGTGCCAGCAGTCCTGGACTAGCCGAGGGACAGGGAGAGACCCAGTACTTC. Its protein is CASSPGLAEGQGETQYF.

This clone has only a few counts. This sample also contains other DNA sequences that code for the same CDR3. The chain uses TRBV30 and TRBJ2-5; unclear D gene. The V end was cut by 0 bases, the J end by 5 bases, with 7 bases between. Germline CDR1 GTSNPN, CDR2 SVGIG (reference sequence). This CDR3 contains 12 residues. The CDR3 DNA sequence: TGTGCCTGGAGTGTAAGAGCCGAGACCCAGTACTTC. Translated, it gives CAWSVRAETQYF.

The table lists this clone with many counts. The V call is TRBV4-3, the J call TRBJ2-7, with 9 bases fitting TRBD2. The J segment lost 2 bases and the V segment lost 1 base, leaving 12 bases of the junction unmatched. The CDR3 consists of 18 residues. CDR1 is LGHNA and CDR2 is YSLEER in the germline V gene. The CDR3 here is CASSQVIAGATTPYEQYF. The DNA of the CDR3 is TGCGCCAGCAGCCAAGTGATAGCGGGGGCCACAACCCCCTACGAGCAGTACTTC.

A single count supports this clone. The chain links TRBV10-3 to TRBJ2-1; D is uncertain. CDR1 is ENHRY, CDR2 SYGVKD, per germline. The CDR3 sequence is 13 residues long. Trimming shortened V by 4 bases and J by 7 bases, and 11 bases separated the two germline ends. CDR3 DNA sequence: TGTGCCATCAGTGTTACAGATCCGAATGAGCAGTTCTTC. Protein sequence: CAISVTDPNEQFF.

This clone was found a few times. The rearrangement links TRBV4-3 to TRBJ2-3, with D perhaps TRBD1 (6 bases). CDR1 LGHNA and CDR2 YSLEER come from the germline V gene. The V gene lost 3 bases and the J gene lost 1 base, with 17 bases spanning the gap. This CDR3 spans 17 amino acids. CDR3 bases: TGCGCCAGCAGCCAGGCATCGACAGGCCGACGCACAGATACGCAGTATTTT. Translation: CASSQASTGRRTDTQYF.

This rearrangement joins TRBV10-3 to TRBJ2-3; TRBD2 might be the D (6 bases). Trimming shortened V by 4 bases and J by 5 bases, and 22 bases separated the two germline ends. The CDR3 runs 17 residues. The germline gives CDR1 ENHRY, CDR2 SYGVKD. The CDR3 coding sequence is TGTGCCATCAGTGGGAGTAGCCGGCTAGCGATTGGAGATACGCAGTATTTT. It specifies CAISGSSRLAIGDTQYF.

This clone appeared a few times. V is TRBV30 and J is TRBJ2-2; D ambiguous. Trimming removed 3 bases at V and 7 bases at J, with 15 bases between. This CDR3 comprises 14 residues. Germline CDR1 and CDR2: GTSNPN and SVGIG (reference sequence). The CDR3, as DNA: TGTGCCTGGAGGCACCCGTATAGTGGCGGGGAGCTGTTTTTT. Encoded protein: CAWRHPYSGGELFF.

This clone has more than one count but fewer than ten. The chain carries TRBV11-3 and TRBJ1-1; a weak D match, TRBD1 (6 bases). With 4 bases removed from V and 3 bases from J, the gap between germline ends came to 12 bases. The CDR3 consists of 14 residues. Germline V gene sequence: CDR1 SGHNT, CDR2 YENEEA. In nucleotides, the CDR3 is TGTGCCAGCAGCTCAGGACAGAGGGACACTGAAGCTTTCTTT. Translation gives CASSSGQRDTEAFF.

The chain has TRBV18 and TRBJ1-4; D gene uncertain. The ends were cut back, 3 bases at V and 0 bases at J, with 8 bases in the middle. CDR1 and CDR2 (germline): KGHSH, LQKENI. CDR3 length equals 15 residues. This chain's CDR3 is CASSPRSATNEKLFF. In nucleotides, the CDR3 is TGTGCCAGCTCACCCCGGTCTGCAACTAATGAAAAACTGTTTTTT.

This clone occurred a few times. This chain uses TRBV10-1 with TRBJ1-1, with D possibly matching TRBD1 (6 bases). CDR3 length: 14 amino acids. The V end lost 2 bases, the J end lost 0 bases, and 7 bases lay between the germline ends. CDR1 is WNHNN, CDR2 SYGVQD, per germline (reference sequence). The CDR3 spells CASSEGQLNTEAFF. The CDR3 nucleotides read TGCGCCAGCAGTGAGGGACAGCTGAACACTGAAGCTTTCTTT.

A few counts support this clone. V and J are TRBV7-2 and TRBJ2-7; D perhaps matches TRBD1 (5 bases). Per the germline V gene, CDR1 is SGHTA and CDR2 is FQGNSA. This CDR3 is built from 12 residues. V shed 6 bases and J shed 3 bases, with 9 bases lying between them. The CDR3 spells CASSRQIYEQYF. In DNA form, the CDR3 reads TGTGCCAGCAGTCGACAGATCTACGAGCAGTACTTC.